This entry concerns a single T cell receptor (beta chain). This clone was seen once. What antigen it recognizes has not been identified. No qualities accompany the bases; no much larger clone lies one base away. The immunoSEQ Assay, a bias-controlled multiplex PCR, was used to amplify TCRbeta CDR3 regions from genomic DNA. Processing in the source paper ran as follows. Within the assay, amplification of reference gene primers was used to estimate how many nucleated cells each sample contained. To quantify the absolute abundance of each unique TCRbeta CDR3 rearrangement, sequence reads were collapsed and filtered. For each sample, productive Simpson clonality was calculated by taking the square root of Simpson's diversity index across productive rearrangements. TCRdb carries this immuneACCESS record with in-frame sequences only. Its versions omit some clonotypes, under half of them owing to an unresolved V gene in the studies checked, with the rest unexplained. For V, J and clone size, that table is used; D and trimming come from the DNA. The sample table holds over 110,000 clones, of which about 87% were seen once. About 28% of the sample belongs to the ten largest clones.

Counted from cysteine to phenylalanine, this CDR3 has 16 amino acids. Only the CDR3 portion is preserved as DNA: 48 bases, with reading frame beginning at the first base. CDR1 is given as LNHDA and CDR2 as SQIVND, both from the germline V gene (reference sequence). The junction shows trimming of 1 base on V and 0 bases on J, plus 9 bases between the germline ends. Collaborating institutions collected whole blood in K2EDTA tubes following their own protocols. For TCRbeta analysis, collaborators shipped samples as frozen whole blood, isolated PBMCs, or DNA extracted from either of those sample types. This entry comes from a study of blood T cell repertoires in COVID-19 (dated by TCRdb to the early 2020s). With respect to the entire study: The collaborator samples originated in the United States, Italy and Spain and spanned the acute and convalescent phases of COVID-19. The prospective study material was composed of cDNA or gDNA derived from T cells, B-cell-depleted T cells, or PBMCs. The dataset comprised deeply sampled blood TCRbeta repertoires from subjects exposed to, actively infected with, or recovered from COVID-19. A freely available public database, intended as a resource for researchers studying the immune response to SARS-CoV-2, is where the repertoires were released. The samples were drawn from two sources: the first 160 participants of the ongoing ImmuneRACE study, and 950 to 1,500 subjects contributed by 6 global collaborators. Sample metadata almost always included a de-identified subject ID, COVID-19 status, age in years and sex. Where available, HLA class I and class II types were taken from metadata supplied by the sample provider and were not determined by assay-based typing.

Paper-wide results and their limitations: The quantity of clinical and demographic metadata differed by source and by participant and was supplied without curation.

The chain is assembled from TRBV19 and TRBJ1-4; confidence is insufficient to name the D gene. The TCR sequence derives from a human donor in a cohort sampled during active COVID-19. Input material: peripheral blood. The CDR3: CASSIGSIATNEKLFF. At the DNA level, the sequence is TGTGCCAGTAGTATAGGTTCTATTGCAACTAATGAAAAACTGTTTTTT.